This T cell receptor beta chain was recorded in a study of cytomegalovirus exposure and HLA in healthy donors. This CDR3 region has 11 residues. CDR1 MNHNY and CDR2 SVGAGI come from the germline V gene (reference sequence). The V end was cut by 9 bases, the J end by 7 bases, with 12 bases between. The study ran its PCR with 60 Vbeta and 13 Jbeta primers. Produced via immunoSEQ multiplex PCR; TCRdb's table is partial and in-frame only. Seen here are 160,000 or so clones, almost 80% observed once, and the top ten hold under 8%. Sequenced material: PBMCs. V gene TRBV6-6 combines with J gene TRBJ1-2, with a weak D call TRBD1 (6 bases). This sequence was found in a middle-aged man in good health and CMV-seropositive. CDR3 DNA sequence: TGTGCCAGTACAGGGTTGGCTGGCTACACCTTC. Translation: CASTGLAGYTF.